The entry below describes one T cell receptor (beta chain). Its antigen is unidentified. This specimen comes from a study of cytomegalovirus exposure and HLA in healthy donors. The primer mix had 60 Vbeta and 13 Jbeta primers. Data came from immunoSEQ multiplex PCR; TCRdb stores just in-frame clones and leaves some out. The sample includes fewer than 250,000 clones, approximately 88% of them seen just once. V was pared by 0 bases and J by 3 bases, with 10 bases between. Germline V gives CDR1 MNHEY, CDR2 SVGAGI. The CDR3 runs to 15 residues. Study-wide results and limits: The classifier was said to identify cytomegalovirus status with high specificity and sensitivity. Later analysis identified about 18,000 TCR beta sequences associated with HLA alleles, using a false discovery rate threshold of 0.05.

The source of this sequence is a boy younger than 10 in good health and CMV-seronegative. What was sequenced was PBMCs. The chain joins TRBV6-5 to TRBJ2-3; tentatively, D is TRBD1 (5 bases). The CDR3 DNA sequence: TGTGCCAGCAGTTACTCCCGCAGGGCTACAGATACGCAGTATTTT. Amino acids: CASSYSRRATDTQYF.